These T cell receptor beta chains were read from a single sample in a study of T cell repertoires in ileal Crohn's disease. Profiled with immunoSEQ multiplex PCR; TCRdb holds only in-frame clones, not every one. Of about 62,000 clones listed, roughly 91% were seen once; the top ten hold approximately 2%. The source material was ileal tissue. These receptors were obtained from an adult with Crohn's disease. The CDR3 runs from the conserved cysteine through the conserved F or W. The D gene is left open where the match is weak. Size tells how often a clone was seen (once, few, many) or the class of an expanded clone, and some rows leave it out.

length: 17
J: TRBJ2-1
size: few
V: TRBV4-2
D: -
CDR3: CASSRDIGGGSYNEQFF
DNA: TGTGCCAGCAGCCGAGATATTGGCGGGGGCAGCTACAATGAGCAGTTCTTC

length: 14
J: TRBJ2-2
size: -
V: TRBV19
D: -
CDR3: CASRGASNTGELFF
DNA: TGTGCCAGTAGAGGGGCGTCTAACACCGGGGAGCTGTTTTTT

length: 15
J: TRBJ1-3
size: -
V: TRBV19
D: TRBD1
CDR3: CASSTRTGPGNTIYF
DNA: TGTGCCAGTAGTACAAGGACAGGGCCTGGAAACACCATATATTTT

length: 16
J: TRBJ2-4
size: -
V: TRBV15
D: -
CDR3: CATSRVYGAVVDIQYF
DNA: TGTGCCACCAGCAGAGTATATGGGGCTGTGGTAGACATTCAGTACTTC

length: 13
J: TRBJ2-7
size: -
V: TRBV7-2
D: TRBD2
CDR3: CASNSGRAGEQYF
DNA: TGTGCCAGCAATAGCGGGAGGGCTGGTGAGCAGTACTTC

length: 14
J: TRBJ1-5
size: once
V: TRBV12-5
D: -
CDR3: CASGFRGGNQPQHF
DNA: TGTGCTAGTGGCTTCAGGGGTGGCAATCAGCCCCAGCATTTT

length: 14
J: TRBJ1-2
size: -
V: TRBV6-5
D: -
CDR3: CASSRGGDSYGYTF
DNA: TGTGCCAGCAGCAGGGGTGGAGATTCCTATGGCTACACCTTC

length: 14
J: TRBJ2-5
size: -
V: TRBV5-6
D: TRBD1
CDR3: CASSSAGGAETQYF
DNA: TGTGCCAGCAGCTCAGCAGGGGGCGCGGAGACCCAGTACTTC

length: 15
J: TRBJ1-1
size: -
V: TRBV28
D: TRBD1
CDR3: CASSPLDRMNTEAFF
DNA: TGTGCCAGCAGTCCCCTGGACAGGATGAACACTGAAGCTTTCTTT

length: 13
J: TRBJ2-7
size: -
V: TRBV30
D: -
CDR3: CAGNTGLSYEQYF
DNA: TGTGCCGGCAATACAGGGCTGTCCTACGAGCAGTACTTC

length: 14
J: TRBJ2-7
size: -
V: TRBV29-1
D: TRBD2
CDR3: CSVLEWEGTYEQYF
DNA: TGCAGCGTCCTGGAGTGGGAGGGGACCTACGAGCAGTACTTC

length: 15
J: TRBJ1-6
size: -
V: TRBV28
D: TRBD1
CDR3: CASSFGQVYNSPLHF
DNA: TGTGCCAGCAGTTTCGGACAGGTTTATAATTCACCCCTCCACTTT

length: 14
J: TRBJ1-4
size: once
V: TRBV10-3
D: -
CDR3: CATANRENNEKLFF
DNA: TGTGCCACCGCCAACAGGGAAAATAATGAAAAACTGTTTTTT

length: 14
J: TRBJ1-1
size: -
V: TRBV5-1
D: -
CDR3: CASSLAPGNTEAFF
DNA: TGCGCCAGCAGCTTGGCCCCCGGGAACACTGAAGCTTTCTTT

length: 14
J: TRBJ2-7
size: -
V: TRBV25-1
D: -
CDR3: CASRVEQEPYEQYF
DNA: TGTGCCAGCAGGGTCGAACAGGAGCCCTACGAGCAGTACTTC

length: 14
J: TRBJ2-1
size: -
V: TRBV10-3
D: TRBD1
CDR3: CAISDPDRRNEQFF
DNA: TGTGCCATCAGTGACCCGGACAGGCGCAATGAGCAGTTCTTC

length: 15
J: TRBJ1-5
size: few
V: TRBV7-2
D: -
CDR3: CASSTQGVTDQPQHF
DNA: TGTGCCAGCAGCACACAGGGTGTGACCGATCAGCCCCAGCATTTT

length: 15
J: TRBJ2-2
size: -
V: TRBV5-6
D: -
CDR3: CASSSKDRNTGELFF
DNA: TGTGCCAGCAGCTCCAAAGACAGAAACACCGGGGAGCTGTTTTTT

length: 15
J: TRBJ1-1
size: -
V: TRBV4-1
D: TRBD1
CDR3: CASSRDRVGNTEAFF
DNA: TGCGCCAGCAGCCGAGACAGGGTAGGGAACACTGAAGCTTTCTTT

length: 14
J: TRBJ2-7
size: -
V: TRBV7-7
D: TRBD1
CDR3: CASSAGQGQYEQYF
DNA: TGTGCTAGCAGCGCGGGACAGGGACAGTACGAGCAGTACTTC

length: 13
J: TRBJ2-7
size: -
V: TRBV14
D: -
CDR3: CASSRDLVSEQYF
DNA: TGTGCCAGCAGCCGAGACCTTGTGTCCGAGCAGTACTTC

length: 14
J: TRBJ1-2
size: -
V: TRBV2
D: -
CDR3: CASSERSVNYGYTF
DNA: TGTGCCAGCAGTGAGAGGTCGGTAAACTATGGCTACACCTTC

length: 15
J: TRBJ2-1
size: -
V: TRBV19
D: TRBD2
CDR3: CASSVLAGVYNEQFF
DNA: TGTGCCAGTAGTGTCCTAGCGGGAGTGTACAATGAGCAGTTCTTC

length: 13
J: TRBJ2-4
size: -
V: TRBV5-6
D: TRBD1
CDR3: CASSLRDRGFQYF
DNA: TGTGCCAGCAGCTTGAGGGACAGGGGCTTTCAGTACTTC

length: 15
J: TRBJ1-3
size: -
V: TRBV6-1
D: -
CDR3: CASSELAGTGNTIYF
DNA: TGTGCCAGCAGTGAATTGGCAGGGACTGGAAACACCATATATTTT